These 12 T cell receptor beta chains were all obtained from the same sample, sequenced in a study of shared clonotypes between healthy human individuals. Sequencing was performed with immunoSEQ multiplex PCR; in TCRdb, only in-frame clones are kept and a portion is missing. This table has about 2.3 million clones, 85% to 95% appearing once. What was sequenced was naive CD4+ T cells from PBMCs. Subset given: CD45RA+ positively selected. These receptors all come from a man aged 18 to 29 in good health. Some clones in this sample may be carry-over from other donors' samples.

This clone was picked up a small number of times. V usage is TRBV19 and J usage is TRBJ1-5, with D hard to call. This CDR3 region has 14 residues. From germline, CDR1 is LNHDA and CDR2 SQIVND (reference sequence). V was clipped by 3 bases and J by 3 bases, with 9 bases between them. The CDR3 DNA reads TGTGCCAGTAGTATTCAAGGCCACAATCAGCCCCAGCATTTT. It is translated as CASSIQGHNQPQHF.

The V call is TRBV5-6, the J call TRBJ1-2; D possibly corresponds to TRBD1 (6 bases). The germline V and J ends were trimmed by 2 bases and 4 bases, with 15 bases remaining between them. This CDR3 has 15 residues. CDR1 is SGHDT and CDR2 is YYEEEE in the germline V gene. CDR3: CASSFGFGTPYGYTF. DNA for the CDR3: TGTGCCAGCAGCTTTGGGTTCGGGACACCCTATGGCTACACCTTC.

The chain has TRBV5-1 and TRBJ1-5; D possibly corresponds to TRBD1 (6 bases). From germline, CDR1 is SGHRS and CDR2 YFSETQ. This CDR3 has 16 amino acids. V shed 0 bases and J shed 1 base, with 11 bases lying between them. CDR3 protein: CASSLGDQGSNQPQHF. CDR3 nucleotide sequence: TGCGCCAGCAGCTTGGGGGATCAGGGGAGCAATCAGCCCCAGCATTTT.

V is TRBV19 and J is TRBJ1-1; D is unresolved. The CDR3 runs to 13 residues. From germline, CDR1 is LNHDA and CDR2 SQIVND (reference sequence). V was shortened by 1 base and J by 1 base, with 4 bases between the two germline ends. CDR3 loop: CASSIAANTEAFF. The CDR3 DNA reads as TGTGCCAGTAGTATAGCTGCGAACACTGAAGCTTTCTTT.

For the CDR3, the DNA is TGTGCCAGCAGTTCCGGACTAGCGGACTCCTACAATGAGCAGTTCTTC. This gives the protein CASSSGLADSYNEQFF. V is TRBV6-5 and J is TRBJ2-1, with 10 bases aligning to TRBD2. The CDR3 is 16 amino acids. Trimming removed 4 bases from V and 0 bases from J; junction bases left unmatched: 3. Germline V gene sequence: CDR1 MNHEY, CDR2 SVGAGI.

The chain has TRBV5-1 and TRBJ2-1; maybe TRBD2 (5 bases). Germline assignment: CDR1 SGHRS and CDR2 YFSETQ. With 4 bases removed from V and 4 bases from J, the gap between germline ends came to 15 bases. CDR3 length: 15 residues. The CDR3 DNA reads TGCGCCAGCAGCCCGATGGACGGAGGATACAATGAGCAGTTCTTC. It specifies CASSPMDGGYNEQFF.

V and J are TRBV6-5 and TRBJ2-2; 7 bases agree with TRBD1. CDR3 length: 16 amino acids. From germline, CDR1 is MNHEY and CDR2 SVGAGI. Trimming took 3 bases from V and 3 from J; bases not matched to a gene: 7. The CDR3 DNA reads as TGTGCCAGCAGTTATACAGGGGCGGCGGACACCGGGGAGCTGTTTTTT. Its protein product is CASSYTGAADTGELFF.

The CDR3: CSGIRDALWGSDTQYF. CDR3 coding DNA: TGCAGCGGAATCCGGGACGCCCTGTGGGGTTCGGATACGCAGTATTTT. The chain is built from TRBV29-1 and TRBJ2-3; either TRBD1 or TRBD2 may supply D (5 bases each). This CDR3 is built from 16 residues. Trimming removed 7 bases at V and 6 bases at J, with 26 bases between. Germline V gene data show CDR1 as SQVTM and CDR2 as ANQGSEA.

V usage is TRBV6-5 and J usage is TRBJ1-2; possible D gene TRBD1, 5 bases. CDR1 and CDR2 from the germline V gene are MNHEY and SVGAGI. V was clipped by 5 bases and J by 6 bases, with 13 bases between them. The CDR3 consists of 13 residues. CDR3 DNA sequence: TGTGCCAGCAGTGCCAGGGATGGGGATGGCTACACCTTC. It specifies CASSARDGDGYTF.

V gene TRBV7-2 combines with J gene TRBJ2-1; D is ambiguous. The germline gives CDR1 SGHTA, CDR2 FQGNSA. The CDR3 consists of 13 residues. Deletions cut 5 bases from V and 0 bases from J, with 5 bases between. The CDR3 sequence: CASSPRSYNEQFF. CDR3 nucleotide sequence: TGTGCCAGCAGCCCTCGCTCCTACAATGAGCAGTTCTTC.

J is TRBJ2-1 and V is TRBV2; D remains ambiguous. Germline V gives CDR1 SNHLY, CDR2 FYNNEI. The germline V and J ends were trimmed by 7 bases and 10 bases, with 8 bases remaining between them. The CDR3 length is 10 residues. The CDR3 is CASMSREQFF. The CDR3 DNA reads as TGTGCCAGCATGTCGAGGGAGCAGTTCTTC.

The chain has TRBV2 and TRBJ1-4; D call uncertain. The CDR3 is 13 amino acids. Germline CDR1 reads SNHLY; CDR2 reads FYNNEI. V was clipped by 7 bases and J by 2 bases, with 8 bases between them. CDR3 DNA: TGTGCCAGCAACCCGGGGACTAATGAAAAACTGTTTTTT. It specifies CASNPGTNEKLFF.